The 6 T cell receptor beta chains presented below share a single source sample, sequenced in a study of graft-versus-host responses after intestinal transplantation. Libraries were prepared by immunoSEQ multiplex PCR; TCRdb keeps only in-frame clonotypes and omits some of them. The table lists some 14,000 clones, about two thirds of them singletons. The starting material, graft tissue, was processed to release intraepithelial and lamina propria lymphocytes. The sample in question was ileum tissue, obtained just over 700 days after intestinal transplantation. All receptors come from a human patient who received an intestinal transplant, so some T cells may come from the graft donor.

The chain carries TRBV18 and TRBJ1-1; 8 bases are shared with TRBD1. The germline gives CDR1 KGHSH, CDR2 LQKENI. CDR3 length: 14 residues. V gave up 5 bases and J gave up 6 bases; unmatched junction bases: 8. The CDR3 nucleotides read TGTGCCAGCTCAACCATACAGGGGGACTCTGAAGCTTTCTTT. It translates to CASSTIQGDSEAFF. The full variable domain, in which reference TRBV18 and TRBJ1-1 provide the parts outside the CDR3, is NAGVMQNPRHLVRRRGQEARLRCSPMKGHSHVYWYRQLPEEGLKFMVYLQKENIIDESGMPKERFSAEFPKEGPSILRIQQVVRGDSAAYFCASSTIQGDSEAFFGQGTRLTVV.

The chain's CDR3 is CASSYGQGGYEQYF. In DNA form, the CDR3 reads TGTGCCAGCAGTTACGGGCAGGGGGGCTACGAGCAGTACTTC. The rearrangement joins TRBV6-5 to TRBJ2-7; weak D call: TRBD1 (7 bases). The CDR3 length is 14 residues. Trimming took off 2 bases at V and 3 bases at J, with 11 bases between the two ends. The germline gives CDR1 MNHEY, CDR2 SVGAGI.

The chain employs TRBV30 and TRBJ2-7; 9 nucleotides match TRBD1. Germline loops: CDR1 GTSNPN, CDR2 SVGIG (reference sequence). The CDR3 runs 14 residues. Trimming took 2 bases from V and 5 from J; bases not matched to a gene: 7. The CDR3 DNA follows: TGTGCCTGGAGTAAGGGACAGGGAGACAACGAGCAGTACTTC. It encodes CAWSKGQGDNEQYF.

The rearrangement links TRBV28 to TRBJ1-2; 7 bases align to TRBD1. Trimming took 6 bases from V and 4 from J; bases not matched to a gene: 5. This CDR3 has 13 amino acids. CDR1 is MDHEN, CDR2 SYDVKM, per germline. CDR3 in amino acids: CASRTTGIYGYTF. The CDR3, as DNA: TGTGCCAGCAGGACGACAGGGATCTATGGCTACACCTTC.

This clone is large by share. This chain uses TRBV4-1 with TRBJ1-2; D gene unclear. Trimming took off 0 bases at V and 2 bases at J, with 13 bases between the two ends. Germline loops: CDR1 MGHRA, CDR2 YSYEKL. This CDR3 is built from 16 residues. The chain's CDR3 is CASSQEDIQANYGYTF. The CDR3 DNA follows: TGCGCCAGCAGCCAAGAGGATATCCAGGCCAACTATGGCTACACCTTC.

This clone was seen a handful of times. The rearrangement uses TRBV6-4 and TRBJ2-6, with D possibly called TRBD1 or TRBD2 (5 bases each). This CDR3 is 18 amino acids long. CDR1 is MRHNA, CDR2 SNTAGT, per germline. V gave up 3 bases and J gave up 0 bases, with 15 bases separating them. CDR3 region: CASSDSGTGTSGANVLTF. The DNA for the CDR3 is TGTGCCAGCAGTGATTCCGGGACGGGAACCTCTGGGGCCAACGTCCTGACTTTC.